The 22 T cell receptor beta chains in this list originate from one sample, sequenced in a study of T cell changes during pregnancy in multiple sclerosis. The data were produced by immunoSEQ multiplex PCR, yet TCRdb's version contains in-frame clones alone and is incomplete. The table has 35,000 or so clones, roughly 90% seen once. This specimen was CD8+ T cells from peripheral blood mononuclear cells, taken in the third trimester of pregnancy. The receptor source for this set is a female donor with multiple sclerosis, enrolled in a pregnancy study.

The chain carries TRBV19 and TRBJ2-2; 8 bases map to TRBD1. This CDR3 contains 15 residues. Losses at the gene ends were 5 bases for V and 0 bases for J; bases not matched to a gene: 2. Per germline, CDR1 LNHDA and CDR2 SQIVND (reference sequence). This chain's CDR3 is CASSVTGANTGELFF. CDR3 bases: TGTGCCAGTAGTGTGACAGGGGCGAACACCGGGGAGCTGTTTTTT.

V is TRBV30 and J is TRBJ1-2, with D maybe TRBD1 (6 bases). CDR1 is GTSNPN, CDR2 SVGIG, per germline (reference sequence). The CDR3 is 12 amino acids. With 7 bases removed from V and 4 bases from J, the gap between germline ends came to 13 bases. CDR3 residues: CASKRGAYGYTF. The CDR3 region has the DNA TGTGCCTCAAAACGGGGGGCCTATGGCTACACCTTC.

The rearrangement joins TRBV30 to TRBJ1-1; maybe TRBD1 (6 bases). The CDR3 covers 12 residues. CDR1 and CDR2 (germline): GTSNPN, SVGIG (reference sequence). V shed 5 bases and J shed 7 bases, with 14 bases lying between them. The DNA of the CDR3 is TGTGCCTGGGGACTCGACAGGAGTGAAGCTTTCTTT. It translates to CAWGLDRSEAFF.

V and J are TRBV19 and TRBJ2-7; no firm D call. Trimming took 3 bases from V and 7 from J, leaving 13 bases between them. The V gene's germline CDR1 is LNHDA and CDR2 SQIVND (reference sequence). This CDR3 spans 13 amino acids. This chain's CDR3 is CASSIAHPREQYF. CDR3 DNA sequence: TGTGCCAGTAGTATCGCCCACCCCAGGGAGCAGTACTTC. The complete variable domain, with remaining parts taken from reference TRBV19 and TRBJ2-7, reads DGGITQSPKYLFRKEGQNVTLSCEQNLNHDAMYWYRQDPGQGLRLIYYSQIVNDFQKGDIAEGYSVSREKKESFPLTVTSAQKNPTAFYLCASSIAHPREQYFGPGTRLTVT.

The chain uses TRBV28 and TRBJ1-2; the D gene is possibly TRBD1 (6 bases). The V end lost 3 bases, the J end lost 4 bases, and 15 bases lay between the germline ends. The CDR3 runs 15 residues. CDR1 is MDHEN and CDR2 is SYDVKM in the germline V gene. CDR3 loop: CASSFRGQSAYGYTF. The CDR3 coding sequence is TGTGCCAGCAGTTTCCGGGGACAATCGGCCTATGGCTACACCTTC.

The CDR3 loop reads CASRRDRGRRPQHF. CDR3 nucleotide sequence: TGTGCAAGTCGCCGGGACAGGGGGCGGCGGCCCCAGCATTTT. The chain employs TRBV12-2 and TRBJ1-5; TRBD1 was called by the table and not checked on the DNA. TRBV12-2 constitutes a pseudogene. The CDR3 is 14 residues long.

The chain employs TRBV7-9 and TRBJ2-1, with TRBD2 matching 7 bases. The CDR3 is 16 amino acids. Trimming cost V 5 bases and J 8 bases; bases outside gene matches: 15. Per germline, CDR1 SEHNR and CDR2 FQNEAQ (reference sequence). CDR3 bases: TGTGCCAGCAGCCCCCGGGTCGTCAAGGGGAGGGATGAGCAGTTCTTC. Amino acid sequence: CASSPRVVKGRDEQFF.

This chain joins TRBV4-3 and TRBJ1-4; unclear D gene. V was pared by 1 base and J by 8 bases, with 14 bases between. The CDR3 consists of 15 residues. Germline V gene sequence: CDR1 LGHNA, CDR2 YSLEER. CDR3 residues: CASSQVGGLREKLFF. The CDR3 bases are TGCGCCAGCAGCCAAGTTGGAGGGCTTCGGGAAAAACTGTTTTTT.

The chain employs TRBV5-5 and TRBJ1-1; TRBD1 might be the D (6 bases). Germline V CDR1 and CDR2: SGHKS, YYEKEE (reference sequence). V lost 0 bases, J lost 6 bases, and 12 bases lay in between. The CDR3 sequence is 14 residues long. In DNA form, the CDR3 reads TGTGCCAGCAGCTTGGGTGGGGGGGCCTCTGAAGCTTTCTTT. Translated: CASSLGGGASEAFF. Full variable domain (outside the CDR3, taken from reference TRBV5-5 and TRBJ1-1): DAGVTQSPTHLIKTRGQQVTLRCSPISGHKSVSWYQQVLGQGPQFIFQYYEKEERGRGNFPDRFSARQFPNYSSELNVNALLLGDSALYLCASSLGGGASEAFFGQGTRLTVV.

The chain combines TRBV6-5 with TRBJ2-7, with TRBD2 matching 10 bases. Germline V gene lookup returns CDR1 MNHEY and CDR2 SVGAGI. The CDR3 is made up of 14 amino acids. V shed 6 bases, J shed 0 bases, and the junction held 2 bases outside the gene matches. DNA for the CDR3: TGTGCCAGCAGACTAGCGGGGTCCTCCTACGAGCAGTACTTC. Residues: CASRLAGSSYEQYF.

The V gene is TRBV7-2, the J gene TRBJ2-7; 9 positions match TRBD2. The germline V gene encodes CDR1 SGHTA and CDR2 FQGNSA. The CDR3 spans 15 residues. The J segment lost 2 bases and the V segment lost 2 bases, leaving 4 bases of the junction unmatched. Written as DNA, the CDR3 is TGTGCCAGCAGCTTAAAGCGGGGGGTTCCCTACGAGCAGTACTTC. Residues: CASSLKRGVPYEQYF.

This chain links TRBV5-5 with TRBJ2-2; TRBD1 aligns across 8 bases. The CDR3 is 17 amino acids. Looked up from germline, CDR1 is SGHKS and CDR2 is YYEKEE (reference sequence). V was pared by 4 bases and J by 1 base, with 9 bases of the junction left unmatched. DNA of the CDR3: TGTGCCAGCAGCCTTCGTCCGGGACAGGTGAACACCGGGGAGCTGTTTTTT. Translation gives CASSLRPGQVNTGELFF.

This chain connects TRBV18 to TRBJ1-1; no clear D. The CDR3 runs to 15 residues. CDR1 and CDR2 (germline): KGHSH, LQKENI. The V and J ends lost 4 bases and 11 bases respectively, with 23 bases between them. CDR3 sequence (DNA): TGTGCCAGCTCACAACCACATGGTCATAAATATCCCGCTTTCTTT. Translated, it gives CASSQPHGHKYPAFF.

The V and J genes are TRBV29-1 and TRBJ1-3; TRBD1 might be the D (5 bases). This CDR3 comprises 14 residues. Germline CDR1 SQVTM, CDR2 ANQGSEA. The V gene lost 0 bases and the J gene lost 8 bases, with 14 bases spanning the gap. The CDR3 nucleotides read TGCAGCGTTGAAGATCTCGGGGGTAGGGACACCATATATTTT. It is translated as CSVEDLGGRDTIYF.

The chain couples TRBV2 to TRBJ2-7; D is unclear. V dropped 6 bases and J dropped 5 bases, with 20 bases sitting between them. This CDR3 spans 15 amino acids. The germline CDR1 and CDR2 sequences are SNHLY and FYNNEI. The DNA for the CDR3 is TGTGCCAGCAGCGATCAGATCCTCGTCTGGCACGAGCAGTACTTC. This gives the protein CASSDQILVWHEQYF.

The V and J genes are TRBV27 and TRBJ1-2; perhaps TRBD1 as D (6 bases). The CDR3 consists of 17 residues. V was clipped by 4 bases and J by 4 bases, with 22 bases between them. Germline values: CDR1 MNHEY, CDR2 SMNVEV (reference sequence). CDR3 nucleotide sequence: TGTGCCAGCAGTTCCAGGGACACGCCATCGAATCTCTATGGCTACACCTTC. As protein: CASSSRDTPSNLYGYTF.

The chain employs TRBV7-2 and TRBJ1-2; D is uncertain. With 1 base removed from V and 6 bases from J, the gap between germline ends came to 6 bases. The length of the CDR3 is 12 residues. Germline CDR1 reads SGHTA; CDR2 reads FQGNSA. The CDR3 coding sequence is TGTGCCAGCAGCTTAGGCCCGGATGGCTACACCTTC. Amino acids: CASSLGPDGYTF.

This clone was counted between two and nine times. The gene calls are TRBV6-1 and TRBJ1-3; the D is unclear. This CDR3 contains 15 residues. Germline loops: CDR1 MNHNS, CDR2 SASEGT. V lost 1 base and J 0 bases, leaving 7 bases between the germline ends. The CDR3 loop is CASSEELYSGNTIYF. CDR3 nucleotides: TGTGCCAGCAGTGAAGAGCTATACTCTGGAAACACCATATATTTT.

The V and J genes are TRBV6-5 and TRBJ2-7, with 8 positions matching TRBD1. V shed 3 bases and J 4 bases; nucleotides not matched to a gene: 5. The germline CDR1 and CDR2 sequences are MNHEY and SVGAGI. The CDR3 is 14 amino acids. CDR3 sequence reads: CASSYGQGEYEQYF. In DNA form, the CDR3 reads TGTGCCAGCAGTTATGGACAGGGTGAATACGAGCAGTACTTC.

The chain joins TRBV19 to TRBJ2-2; 8 bases are a match to TRBD2. The V and J ends lost 6 bases and 7 bases, in that order; junction bases with no gene match: 7. Germline CDR1 LNHDA, CDR2 SQIVND (reference sequence). The CDR3 totals 14 residues. The CDR3 loop reads CASSAGGSDGELFF. The CDR3 DNA reads TGTGCCAGTAGCGCGGGGGGCAGCGACGGGGAGCTGTTTTTT.

The chain employs TRBV5-5 and TRBJ1-1, with 8 bases matching TRBD1. The CDR3 has 16 residues. J lost 1 base, V lost 3 bases, and 8 bases had no gene match. Germline-derived CDR1 and CDR2 are SGHKS and YYEKEE (reference sequence). The CDR3 spells CASSSVDRARNTEAFF. As DNA, the CDR3 is TGTGCCAGCAGCTCCGTGGACAGGGCCAGGAACACTGAAGCTTTCTTT.

This chain joins TRBV28 and TRBJ1-5; TRBD1 is a possible D gene (5 bases). This CDR3 comprises 15 residues. The V gene lost 4 bases and the J gene lost 0 bases, with 10 bases spanning the gap. The V gene's germline CDR1 is MDHEN and CDR2 SYDVKM. The CDR3 protein is CASSSDNYSNQPQHF. Here the CDR3 DNA reads TGTGCCAGCAGTTCGGACAACTATAGCAATCAGCCCCAGCATTTT.